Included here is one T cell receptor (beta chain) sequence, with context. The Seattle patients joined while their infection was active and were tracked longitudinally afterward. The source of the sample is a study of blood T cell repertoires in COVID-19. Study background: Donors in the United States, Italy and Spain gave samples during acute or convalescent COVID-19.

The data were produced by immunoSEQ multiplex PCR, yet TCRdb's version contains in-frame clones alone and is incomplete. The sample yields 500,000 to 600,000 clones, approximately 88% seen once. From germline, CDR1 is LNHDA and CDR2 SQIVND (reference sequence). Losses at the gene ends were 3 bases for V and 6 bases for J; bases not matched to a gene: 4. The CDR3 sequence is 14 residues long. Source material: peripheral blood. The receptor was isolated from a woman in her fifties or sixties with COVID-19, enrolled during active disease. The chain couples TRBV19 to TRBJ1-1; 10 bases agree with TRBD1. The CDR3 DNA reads TGTGCCAGTAGTATGGGACAGGGGAGTCCTGAAGCTTTCTTT. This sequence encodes CASSMGQGSPEAFF.